These T cell receptor beta chains were read from a single sample in a study of a mutant IDH1 vaccine in newly diagnosed glioma. Assay used: immunoSEQ multiplex PCR; TCRdb lists only in-frame clones, some missing. The table records about 92,000 clones, about four fifths of them present only once. Source: PBMCs, taken from a glioma patient treated with radiotherapy, temozolomide or both. These receptors were taken from a woman in her forties or fifties with glioma. The conserved cysteine and the conserved F or W are not part of the CDR3 here. Each record gives: V gene, J gene, CDR3 protein.

v_gene: TRBV5-6; j_gene: TRBJ1-6; CDR3aa: ASSSALEGTGNSPLH
v_gene: TRBV2; j_gene: TRBJ1-3; CDR3aa: ASSTDSGISGNTIY
v_gene: TRBV7-6; j_gene: TRBJ2-7; CDR3aa: ASSLEVPEKQY
v_gene: TRBV2; j_gene: TRBJ1-1; CDR3aa: ASSETGFAEAF
v_gene: TRBV10-3; j_gene: TRBJ1-2; CDR3aa: AISEKGGYGYT
v_gene: TRBV19; j_gene: TRBJ1-5; CDR3aa: ASSTPSGGEPQH
v_gene: TRBV27; j_gene: TRBJ2-7; CDR3aa: ASSLVGYEQY
v_gene: TRBV18; j_gene: TRBJ2-3; CDR3aa: ASSPAGVTTDTQY
v_gene: TRBV5-6; j_gene: TRBJ2-7; CDR3aa: ASSLFYGGSYEQY
v_gene: TRBV9; j_gene: TRBJ2-1; CDR3aa: ASSVDPRSSYNEQF
v_gene: TRBV19; j_gene: TRBJ1-1; CDR3aa: ASRSGRKMNTEAF
v_gene: TRBV18; j_gene: TRBJ1-1; CDR3aa: ASSPEQLNTEAF
v_gene: TRBV30; j_gene: TRBJ2-2; CDR3aa: AWMKDSNTGELF
v_gene: TRBV6-1; j_gene: TRBJ1-6; CDR3aa: ASSEWSTDYNSPLH
v_gene: TRBV5-5; j_gene: TRBJ1-4; CDR3aa: ASLPDRGREKLF
v_gene: TRBV6-6; j_gene: TRBJ1-1; CDR3aa: ASSYKENTEAF
v_gene: TRBV6-1; j_gene: TRBJ1-2; CDR3aa: ASSEANYGYT
v_gene: TRBV9; j_gene: TRBJ2-4; CDR3aa: ASNKEGVIKNIQY
v_gene: TRBV29-1; j_gene: TRBJ2-7; CDR3aa: SVEVWQPHTQSRQKPMEQY
v_gene: TRBV4-1; j_gene: TRBJ1-4; CDR3aa: ASSQETGPRNEKLF
v_gene: TRBV5-6; j_gene: TRBJ1-1; CDR3aa: ASSFNSLQIEAF
v_gene: TRBV10-3; j_gene: TRBJ1-2; CDR3aa: AISESVLNGYT
v_gene: TRBV6-1; j_gene: TRBJ1-6; CDR3aa: ASILQGGGSPLH